In this sample, the clone carrying this TCR beta chain turned up a few times. The record originates from a study of T-cell memory formation after mild COVID-19. 5'RACE with constant-segment primers yielded barcoded, UMI-tagged TCR alpha and TCR beta cDNA libraries. One entry per CDR3 protein, called by TCRdb with MiXCR from the 5' RACE reads. The table has 550,000 to 700,000 distinct CDR3 sequences, more than 15% seen once. The clonotype was recovered from an adult woman who had mild COVID-19 (a few samples of this study predate the infection). Cell type and time point are not known. Sequenced input: PBMCs or a T cell subset sorted from them (not recorded which).

The CDR3 DNA is TGTGCCTGTTCCGTAGGAGACATGGCTCCGTACTTC. This gives the protein CACSVGDMAPYF. The gene calls are TRBV30 and TRBJ2-4, with no clear D. The CDR3 contains 12 residues. V dropped 6 bases and J dropped 15 bases, with 21 bases sitting between them. Germline V CDR1 and CDR2: GTSNPN, SVGIG (reference sequence). The entire variable domain, with the rest obtained from reference TRBV30 and TRBJ2-4, is as follows: SQTIHQWPATLVQPVGSPLSLECTVEGTSNPNLYWYRQAAGRGLQLLFYSVGIGQISSEVPQNLSASRPQDRQFILSSKKLLLSDSGFYLCACSVGDMAPYFGAGTRLSVL.